The entry below describes one T cell receptor beta chain. No antigen is known for it. No base quality information exists; no much larger clone differs at one position. Collaborating institutions collected whole blood in K2EDTA tubes following their own protocols. For TCRbeta analysis, collaborator samples were shipped as frozen whole blood, as isolated PBMCs, or as DNA extracted from either sample type. The data originate from a study of blood T cell repertoires in COVID-19 (dated by TCRdb to 2020 to 2021). For the wider study: Samples covering the acute and convalescent phases of COVID-19 were provided by collaborators in the United States, Italy and Spain. The prospective study material was composed of cDNA or gDNA derived from T cells, B-cell-depleted T cells, or PBMCs. Deeply sampled blood TCRbeta repertoires from subjects exposed to, actively infected with, or recovered from COVID-19 were included in the dataset. Nearly every sample came with metadata listing a de-identified subject ID, COVID-19 status, age in years and sex. HLA class I and class II types, where available, came from metadata supplied by the sample provider rather than from assay-based typing. The samples were drawn from two sources: the first 160 participants of the ongoing ImmuneRACE study, and over 950 subjects contributed by 6 global collaborators. The repertoires were made available in a free public database intended to serve as a resource for research on the immune response to SARS-CoV-2.

Results and caveats for the whole study, not just this receptor: How much clinical and demographic metadata was included differed by source and by participant, and the metadata was provided uncurated.

TCRbeta CDR3 regions were amplified from genomic DNA by means of the immunoSEQ Assay, a bias-controlled multiplex PCR. On the study's bioinformatics: The number of nucleated cells in each sample was estimated by amplification of reference gene primers within the assay. Sequence reads were collapsed and filtered to measure the absolute abundance of every unique TCRbeta CDR3 rearrangement. For each sample, productive Simpson clonality was calculated as the square root of Simpson's diversity index across productive rearrangements. TCRdb carries this immuneACCESS record with in-frame sequences only. Its versions omit some clonotypes, under half of them owing to an unresolved V gene in the studies checked, with the rest unexplained. V and J calls and clone size are those listed in that table; D and trimming were worked out from the DNA. The table for this sample lists about 170,000 clones; about 80% of them were counted only once. The ten largest clones capture 9.5% to 13% of the sample.

Trimming at the junction amounts to 6 bases on V and 2 bases on J, and the germline ends lie 6 bases apart. Taken from cysteine to phenylalanine, the CDR3 has 12 residues. The CDR3 DNA has 36 bases and is translated from base 1. The germline V gene (reference sequence) yields SSHAT for CDR1 and FNYEAQ for CDR2. Specimen: peripheral blood. The chain employs TRBV7-7 and TRBJ2-3; no D gene is confidently identified. This TCR was recovered from a man between 65 and 85 years old with active or convalescent COVID-19. The DNA sequence is given as TGTGCCAGCAGTCGACTCACAGATACGCAGTATTTT. Protein translation: CASSRLTDTQYF.